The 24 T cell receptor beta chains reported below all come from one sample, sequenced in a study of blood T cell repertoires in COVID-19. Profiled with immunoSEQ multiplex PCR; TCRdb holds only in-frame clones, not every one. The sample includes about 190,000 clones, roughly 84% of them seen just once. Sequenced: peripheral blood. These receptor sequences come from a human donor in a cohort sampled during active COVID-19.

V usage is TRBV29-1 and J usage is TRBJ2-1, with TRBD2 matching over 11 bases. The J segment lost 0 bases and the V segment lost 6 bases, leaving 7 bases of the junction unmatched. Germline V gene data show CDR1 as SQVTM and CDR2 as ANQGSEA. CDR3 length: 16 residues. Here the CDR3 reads CSVVGLAEGSYNEQFF. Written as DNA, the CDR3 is TGCAGCGTCGTGGGACTAGCGGAAGGCTCCTACAATGAGCAGTTCTTC.

The CDR3 nucleotides read TGTGCCAGCAGCCAAGAAACCGGGAATGAGCAGTTCTTC. This sequence encodes CASSQETGNEQFF. The rearrangement uses TRBV4-2 and TRBJ2-1; D is ambiguous. This CDR3 has 13 amino acids. CDR1 is LGHNA, CDR2 YNFKEQ, per germline. V shed 0 bases and J shed 7 bases, with 7 bases lying between them.

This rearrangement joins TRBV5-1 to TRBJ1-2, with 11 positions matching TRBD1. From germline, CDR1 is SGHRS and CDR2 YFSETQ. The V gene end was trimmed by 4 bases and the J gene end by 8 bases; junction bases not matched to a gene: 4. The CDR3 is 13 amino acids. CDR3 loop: CASSADRGRGYTF. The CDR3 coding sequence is TGCGCCAGCAGCGCGGACAGGGGGCGAGGCTACACCTTC.

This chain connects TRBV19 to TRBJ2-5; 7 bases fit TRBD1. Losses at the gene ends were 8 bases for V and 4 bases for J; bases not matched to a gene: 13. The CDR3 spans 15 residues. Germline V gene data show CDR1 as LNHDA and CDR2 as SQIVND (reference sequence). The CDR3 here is CASGDQGEMGETQYF. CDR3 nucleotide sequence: TGTGCCAGTGGAGATCAGGGGGAAATGGGAGAGACCCAGTACTTC.

The CDR3 spells CASSSLLAGARETQYF. CDR3 nucleotides: TGCGCCAGCAGCTCCCTTTTAGCGGGGGCTAGAGAGACCCAGTACTTC. This chain uses TRBV5-1 with TRBJ2-5, with 9 bases fitting TRBD2. The CDR3 runs to 16 residues. Trimming at V came to 3 bases and at J to 4 bases, leaving 10 bases not matched to a gene. The germline V gene has CDR1 SGHRS and CDR2 YFSETQ.

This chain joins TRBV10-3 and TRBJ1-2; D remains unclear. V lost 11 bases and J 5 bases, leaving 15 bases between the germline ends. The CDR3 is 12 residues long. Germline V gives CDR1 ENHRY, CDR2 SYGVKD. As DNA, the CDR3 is TGTGCCGCCCAGACAACAGTTTATGGCTACACCTTC. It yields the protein CAAQTTVYGYTF.

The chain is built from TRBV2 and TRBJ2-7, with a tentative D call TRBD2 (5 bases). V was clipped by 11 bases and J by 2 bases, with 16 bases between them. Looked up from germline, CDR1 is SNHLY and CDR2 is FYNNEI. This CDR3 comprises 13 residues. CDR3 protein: CAGPRESPYEQYF. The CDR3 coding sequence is TGTGCCGGCCCTAGGGAGAGCCCCTACGAGCAGTACTTC.

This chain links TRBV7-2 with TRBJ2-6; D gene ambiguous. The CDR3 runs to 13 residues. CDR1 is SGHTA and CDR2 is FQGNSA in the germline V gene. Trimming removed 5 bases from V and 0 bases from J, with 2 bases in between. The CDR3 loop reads CASSRSGANVLTF. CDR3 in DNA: TGTGCCAGCAGCCGCTCTGGGGCCAACGTCCTGACTTTC.

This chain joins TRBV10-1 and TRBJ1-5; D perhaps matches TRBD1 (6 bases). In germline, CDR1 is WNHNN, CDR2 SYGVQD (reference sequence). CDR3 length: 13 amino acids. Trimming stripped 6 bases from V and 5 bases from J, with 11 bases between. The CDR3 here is CASSNRVDQPQHF. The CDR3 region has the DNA TGCGCCAGCAGCAACAGGGTGGATCAGCCCCAGCATTTT.

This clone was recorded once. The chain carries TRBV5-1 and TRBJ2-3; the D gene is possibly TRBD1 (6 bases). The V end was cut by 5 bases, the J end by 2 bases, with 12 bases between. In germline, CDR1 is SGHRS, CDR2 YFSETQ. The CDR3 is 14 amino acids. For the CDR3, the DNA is TGCGCCAGCAGGACCCAGGGGTTCACAGATACGCAGTATTTT. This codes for CASRTQGFTDTQYF.

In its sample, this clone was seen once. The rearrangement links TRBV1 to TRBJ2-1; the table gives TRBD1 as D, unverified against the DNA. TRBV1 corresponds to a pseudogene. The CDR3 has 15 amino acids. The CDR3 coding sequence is TGCACCAGCAGCCTCGACAGGGTTCTGGTCAATGAGCAGTTCTTC. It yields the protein CTSSLDRVLVNEQFF.

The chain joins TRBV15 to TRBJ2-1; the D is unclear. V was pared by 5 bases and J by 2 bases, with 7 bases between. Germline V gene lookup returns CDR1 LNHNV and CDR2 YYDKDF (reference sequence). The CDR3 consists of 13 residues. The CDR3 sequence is CATSAVTYNEQFF. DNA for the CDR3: TGTGCCACCAGCGCGGTAACCTACAATGAGCAGTTCTTC.

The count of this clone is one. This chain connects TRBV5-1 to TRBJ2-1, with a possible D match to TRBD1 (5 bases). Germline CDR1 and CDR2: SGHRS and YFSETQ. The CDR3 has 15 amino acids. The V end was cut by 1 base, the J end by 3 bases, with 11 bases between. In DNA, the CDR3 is TGCGCCAGCAGCTTGTATCCAGGGATCTACAATGAGCAGTTCTTC. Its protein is CASSLYPGIYNEQFF.

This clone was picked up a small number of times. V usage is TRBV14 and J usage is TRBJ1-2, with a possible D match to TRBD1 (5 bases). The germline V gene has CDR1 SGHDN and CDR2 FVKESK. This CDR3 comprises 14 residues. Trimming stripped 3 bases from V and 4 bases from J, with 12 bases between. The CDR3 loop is CASSQRQGGYGYTF. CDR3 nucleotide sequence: TGTGCCAGCAGCCAGCGTCAGGGCGGCTATGGCTACACCTTC.

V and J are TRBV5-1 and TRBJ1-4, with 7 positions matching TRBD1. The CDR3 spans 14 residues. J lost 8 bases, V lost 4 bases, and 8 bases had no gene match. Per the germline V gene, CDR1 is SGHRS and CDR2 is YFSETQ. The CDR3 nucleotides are TGCGCCAGCAGCCCAAGGACAGGCCCAGAAAAACTGTTTTTT. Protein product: CASSPRTGPEKLFF.

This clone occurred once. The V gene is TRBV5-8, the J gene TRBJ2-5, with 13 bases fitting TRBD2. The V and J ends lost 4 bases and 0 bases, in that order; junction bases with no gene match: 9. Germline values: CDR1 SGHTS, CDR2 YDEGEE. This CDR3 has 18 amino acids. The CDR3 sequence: CASSPGLAGETYQETQYF. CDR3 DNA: TGTGCCAGCAGCCCCGGACTAGCGGGAGAAACGTACCAAGAGACCCAGTACTTC.

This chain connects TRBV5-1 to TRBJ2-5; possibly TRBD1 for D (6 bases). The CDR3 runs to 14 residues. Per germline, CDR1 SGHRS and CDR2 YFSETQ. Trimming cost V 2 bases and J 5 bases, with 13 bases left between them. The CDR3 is CASSFSGVEETQYF. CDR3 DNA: TGCGCCAGCAGCTTTTCAGGGGTCGAGGAGACCCAGTACTTC. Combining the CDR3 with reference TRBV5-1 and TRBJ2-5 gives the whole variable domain KAGVTQTPRYLIKTRGQQVTLSCSPISGHRSVSWYQQTPGQGLQFLFEYFSETQRNKGNFPGRFSGRQFSNSRSEMNVSTLELGDSALYLCASSFSGVEETQYFGPGTRLLVL.

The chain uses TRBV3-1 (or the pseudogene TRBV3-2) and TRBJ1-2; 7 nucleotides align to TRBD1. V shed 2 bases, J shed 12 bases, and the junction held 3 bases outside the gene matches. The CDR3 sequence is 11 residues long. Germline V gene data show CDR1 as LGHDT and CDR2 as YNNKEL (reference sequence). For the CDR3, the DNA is TGTGCCAGCAGCCAAAGACAGGGCCACACCTTC. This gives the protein CASSQRQGHTF.

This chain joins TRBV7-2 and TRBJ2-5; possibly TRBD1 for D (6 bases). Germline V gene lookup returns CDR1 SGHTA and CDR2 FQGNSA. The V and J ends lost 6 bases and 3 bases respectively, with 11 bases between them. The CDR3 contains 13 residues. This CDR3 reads CASSRGQKETQYF. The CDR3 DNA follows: TGTGCCAGCAGTAGAGGACAGAAAGAGACCCAGTACTTC.

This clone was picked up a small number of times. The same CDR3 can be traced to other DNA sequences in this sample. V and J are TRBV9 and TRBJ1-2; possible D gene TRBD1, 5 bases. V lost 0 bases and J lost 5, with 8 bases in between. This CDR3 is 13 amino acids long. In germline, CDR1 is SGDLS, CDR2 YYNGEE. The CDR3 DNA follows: TGTGCCAGCAGCGTAGGACAGCGATATGGCTACACCTTC. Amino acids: CASSVGQRYGYTF.

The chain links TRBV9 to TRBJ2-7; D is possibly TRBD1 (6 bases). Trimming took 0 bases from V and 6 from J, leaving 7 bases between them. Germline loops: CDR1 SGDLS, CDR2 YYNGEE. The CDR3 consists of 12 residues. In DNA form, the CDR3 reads TGTGCCAGCAGCGTAGGAGGGGGCGAGCAGTACTTC. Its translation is CASSVGGGEQYF.

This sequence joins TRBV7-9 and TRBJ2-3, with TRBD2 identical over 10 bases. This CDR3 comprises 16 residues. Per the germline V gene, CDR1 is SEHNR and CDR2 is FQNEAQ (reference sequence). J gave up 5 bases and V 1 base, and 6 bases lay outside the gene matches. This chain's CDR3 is CASSLDALAGVDTQYF. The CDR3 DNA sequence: TGTGCCAGCAGCTTAGATGCTCTAGCGGGAGTAGATACGCAGTATTTT.

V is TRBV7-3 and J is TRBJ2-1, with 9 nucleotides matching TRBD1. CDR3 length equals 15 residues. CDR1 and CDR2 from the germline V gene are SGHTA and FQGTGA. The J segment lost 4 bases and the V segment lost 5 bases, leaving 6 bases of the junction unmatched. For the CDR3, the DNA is TGTGCCAGCAGCCATGACAGGGGGTCTTACAATGAGCAGTTCTTC. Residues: CASSHDRGSYNEQFF.

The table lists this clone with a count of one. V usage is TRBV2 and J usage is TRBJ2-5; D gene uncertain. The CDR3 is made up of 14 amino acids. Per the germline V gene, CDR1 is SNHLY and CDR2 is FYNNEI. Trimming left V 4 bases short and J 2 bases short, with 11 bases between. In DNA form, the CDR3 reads TGTGCCAGCAGTGTTTGGGCGATACAAGAGACCCAGTACTTC. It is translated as CASSVWAIQETQYF.